This TCR beta chain emerged from a study of beta chain features in type 1 diabetes. This clone was found a few times. Its antigen is as yet unknown. General study results and limits: Shorter TCRB CDR3s, moderately but significantly so, were found in Type 1 diabetes patients in all four CD4+ subsets. There was a possibility that cDNA sequencing over-represented cells with high TCR expression. When VDJ junctions were examined, type 1 diabetes patients showed fewer insertions and more deletions.

Looked up from germline, CDR1 is MNHEY and CDR2 is SMNVEV (reference sequence). The CDR3 consists of 15 residues. The J segment lost 1 base and the V segment lost 3 bases, leaving 2 bases of the junction unmatched. The entirety of the isolated RNA underwent reverse transcription, so expressed TCRB transcripts were sequenced. Here immunoSEQ multiplex PCR was the method, and the copy in TCRdb shows in-frame clones only, minus some. Here the sample spans more than 300,000 clones, roughly an eighth being singletons. The TCR originated in a woman aged 18-29 years with type 1 diabetes. The gene calls are TRBV27 and TRBJ2-7, with 11 bases aligning to TRBD2. Material for sequencing was naive CD4+ T cells from blood. CDR3 region: CASSFGTSGSYEQYF. The CDR3 DNA reads as TGTGCCAGCAGTTTCGGGACTAGCGGTTCCTACGAGCAGTACTTC.